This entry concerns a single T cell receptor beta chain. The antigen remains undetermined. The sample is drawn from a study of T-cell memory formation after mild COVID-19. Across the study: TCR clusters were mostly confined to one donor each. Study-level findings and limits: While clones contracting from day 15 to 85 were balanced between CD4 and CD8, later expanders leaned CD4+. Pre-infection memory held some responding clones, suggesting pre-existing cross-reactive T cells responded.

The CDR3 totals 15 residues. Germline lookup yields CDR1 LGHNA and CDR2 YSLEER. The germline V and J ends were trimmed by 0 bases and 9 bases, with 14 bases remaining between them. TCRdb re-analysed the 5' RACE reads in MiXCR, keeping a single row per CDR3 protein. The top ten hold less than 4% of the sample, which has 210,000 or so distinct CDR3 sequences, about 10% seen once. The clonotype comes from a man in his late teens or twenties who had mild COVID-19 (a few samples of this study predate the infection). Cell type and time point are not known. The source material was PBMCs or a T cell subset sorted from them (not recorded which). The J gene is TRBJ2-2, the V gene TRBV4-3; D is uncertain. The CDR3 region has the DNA TGCGCCAGCAGCCAAGACTTATCCAGTAGGTGGGAGCTGTTTTTT. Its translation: CASSQDLSSRWELFF.